The rows below give T cell receptor beta chains drawn from one sample of a study of PD-1 blockade in classical Hodgkin lymphoma. Profiled with immunoSEQ multiplex PCR; TCRdb holds only in-frame clones, not every one. This repertoire shows 99,000 or so clones, roughly nine tenths found once; its top ten account for around 20%. This material consisted of peripheral blood mononuclear cells (PBMCs), taken before the fourth cycle of nivolumab. Receptor source: a human donor with classical Hodgkin lymphoma. Each CDR3 is given with its conserved first and last residue. Each record gives: J gene, D gene, V gene, clone size, CDR3 protein, CDR3 DNA. The D gene is left open where the match is weak. Clone size appears in some rows only: once, few, many, or a class for an expanded clone.

J gene: TRBJ2-5; D gene: NA; V gene: TRBV18; clone size: NA; CDR3 protein: CASSRERRNQETQYF; CDR3 DNA: TGTGCCAGTTCCCGGGAGAGGCGGAACCAAGAGACCCAGTACTTC
J gene: TRBJ2-5; D gene: TRBD1; V gene: TRBV28; clone size: NA; CDR3 protein: CASSLLGQGMETQYF; CDR3 DNA: TGTGCCAGCAGTTTACTGGGACAGGGGATGGAGACCCAGTACTTC
J gene: TRBJ1-1; D gene: TRBD1; V gene: TRBV6-6; clone size: NA; CDR3 protein: CASSYSQDRGLQAFF; CDR3 DNA: TGTGCCAGCAGTTACTCCCAGGACAGGGGGCTTCAAGCTTTCTTT
J gene: TRBJ1-1; D gene: NA; V gene: TRBV19; clone size: NA; CDR3 protein: CASTTGLNTEAFF; CDR3 DNA: TGTGCCAGTACTACAGGGTTGAACACTGAAGCTTTCTTT
J gene: TRBJ2-1; D gene: TRBD2; V gene: TRBV6-5; clone size: NA; CDR3 protein: CASSLTSGSTNEQFF; CDR3 DNA: TGTGCCAGCAGTTTGACTAGCGGGAGTACGAATGAGCAGTTCTTC
J gene: TRBJ2-1; D gene: NA; V gene: TRBV10-3; clone size: NA; CDR3 protein: CAIGSYNEQFF; CDR3 DNA: TGTGCCATAGGTTCGTACAATGAGCAGTTCTTC
J gene: TRBJ2-1; D gene: NA; V gene: TRBV7-9; clone size: NA; CDR3 protein: CAPGDSDEQFF; CDR3 DNA: TGTGCCCCGGGGGACAGCGATGAGCAGTTCTTC
J gene: TRBJ2-1; D gene: NA; V gene: TRBV19; clone size: NA; CDR3 protein: CASSRKYNEQFF; CDR3 DNA: TGTGCCAGTAGCCGGAAATACAATGAGCAGTTCTTC
J gene: TRBJ2-7; D gene: TRBD1; V gene: TRBV11-2; clone size: NA; CDR3 protein: CASSQGQGGLPSYEQYF; CDR3 DNA: TGTGCCAGCAGCCAGGGACAGGGCGGGCTCCCCTCCTACGAGCAGTACTTC
J gene: TRBJ2-1; D gene: NA; V gene: TRBV5-1; clone size: NA; CDR3 protein: CASSLGGQSYNEQFF; CDR3 DNA: TGCGCCAGCAGCTTAGGGGGACAATCCTACAATGAGCAGTTCTTC
J gene: TRBJ2-1; D gene: NA; V gene: TRBV27; clone size: NA; CDR3 protein: CASSLSLGLYNEQFF; CDR3 DNA: TGTGCCAGCAGTTTATCGTTGGGATTATACAATGAGCAGTTCTTC
J gene: TRBJ1-1; D gene: NA; V gene: TRBV12-5; clone size: NA; CDR3 protein: CASGSASGTGNTEAFF; CDR3 DNA: TGTGCTAGTGGTTCCGCCTCCGGGACCGGTAACACTGAAGCTTTCTTT
J gene: TRBJ1-2; D gene: NA; V gene: TRBV27; clone size: NA; CDR3 protein: CASRSLMSHYGYTF; CDR3 DNA: TGTGCCAGCCGGAGCCTAATGTCCCACTATGGCTACACCTTC
J gene: TRBJ2-3; D gene: NA; V gene: TRBV7-9; clone size: NA; CDR3 protein: CASSRRTLSTDTQYF; CDR3 DNA: TGTGCCAGCAGCCGACGGACCCTATCCACAGATACGCAGTATTTT
J gene: TRBJ2-1; D gene: TRBD2; V gene: TRBV30; clone size: NA; CDR3 protein: CAWIVAGGRGVNEQFF; CDR3 DNA: TGTGCCTGGATCGTCGCCGGCGGGAGGGGGGTCAATGAGCAGTTCTTC
J gene: TRBJ2-7; D gene: TRBD2; V gene: TRBV28; clone size: NA; CDR3 protein: CASSPSVAGHYEQYF; CDR3 DNA: TGTGCCAGCAGCCCTTCCGTAGCGGGCCACTACGAGCAGTACTTC
J gene: TRBJ1-2; D gene: TRBD1; V gene: TRBV10-2; clone size: NA; CDR3 protein: CASSEVRTGVNGYTF; CDR3 DNA: TGCGCCAGCAGTGAGGTCAGGACAGGAGTGAATGGCTACACCTTC
J gene: TRBJ1-1; D gene: TRBD1; V gene: TRBV19; clone size: NA; CDR3 protein: CASSGRQGEVSTEAFF; CDR3 DNA: TGTGCCAGTAGTGGCCGACAGGGTGAGGTAAGCACTGAAGCTTTCTTT
J gene: TRBJ1-3; D gene: NA; V gene: TRBV7-2; clone size: NA; CDR3 protein: CASSLAGFSGNTIYF; CDR3 DNA: TGTGCCAGCAGCTTAGCGGGGTTCTCTGGAAACACCATATATTTT
J gene: TRBJ2-7; D gene: TRBD1; V gene: TRBV27; clone size: NA; CDR3 protein: CASQITGGAFYEQYF; CDR3 DNA: TGTGCCAGTCAAATAACAGGGGGCGCGTTCTACGAGCAGTACTTC
J gene: TRBJ2-1; D gene: NA; V gene: TRBV15; clone size: NA; CDR3 protein: CATSKDPLRNEQFF; CDR3 DNA: TGTGCCACCAGCAAAGACCCGCTGCGGAATGAGCAGTTCTTC
J gene: TRBJ2-7; D gene: TRBD2; V gene: TRBV28; clone size: NA; CDR3 protein: CASSLGVAGSYEQYF; CDR3 DNA: TGTGCCAGCAGTTTAGGGGTAGCGGGGTCCTACGAGCAGTACTTC
J gene: TRBJ2-5; D gene: NA; V gene: TRBV5-6; clone size: NA; CDR3 protein: CASSLVRSQETQYF; CDR3 DNA: TGTGCCAGCAGCCTGGTGAGGTCCCAAGAGACCCAGTACTTC
J gene: TRBJ2-2; D gene: NA; V gene: TRBV18; clone size: once; CDR3 protein: CASSPRGTTNTGELFF; CDR3 DNA: TGTGCCAGCTCACCCCGAGGGACCACGAACACCGGGGAGCTGTTTTTT
J gene: TRBJ1-1; D gene: NA; V gene: TRBV4-3; clone size: once; CDR3 protein: CASSQERGTEAFF; CDR3 DNA: TGCGCCAGCAGCCAAGAGCGGGGGACTGAAGCTTTCTTT
J gene: TRBJ2-5; D gene: NA; V gene: TRBV5-6; clone size: NA; CDR3 protein: CASSFLALGTQYF; CDR3 DNA: TGTGCCAGCAGCTTTTTAGCGCTCGGGACCCAGTACTTC
J gene: TRBJ2-7; D gene: NA; V gene: TRBV10-2; clone size: NA; CDR3 protein: CASSGVRPSSYEQYF; CDR3 DNA: TGCGCCAGCAGTGGAGTTCGGCCGAGCTCCTACGAGCAGTACTTC
J gene: TRBJ1-2; D gene: TRBD1; V gene: TRBV27; clone size: NA; CDR3 protein: CASSLTGVLGYTF; CDR3 DNA: TGTGCCAGCAGTTTAACAGGGGTTTTGGGCTACACCTTC
J gene: TRBJ1-1; D gene: NA; V gene: TRBV13; clone size: NA; CDR3 protein: CASSFNTEAFF; CDR3 DNA: TGTGCCAGCAGCTTTAACACTGAAGCTTTCTTT
J gene: TRBJ1-5; D gene: NA; V gene: TRBV28; clone size: once; CDR3 protein: CASSTRTMASNQPQHF; CDR3 DNA: TGTGCCAGCAGCACGAGGACGATGGCGAGCAATCAGCCCCAGCATTTT
J gene: TRBJ1-2; D gene: NA; V gene: TRBV5-6; clone size: NA; CDR3 protein: CASGWRRSANYGYTF; CDR3 DNA: TGTGCCAGCGGGTGGAGGCGTTCAGCTAACTATGGCTACACCTTC
J gene: TRBJ1-2; D gene: NA; V gene: TRBV25-1; clone size: NA; CDR3 protein: CASSDYRALNYGYTF; CDR3 DNA: TGTGCCAGCAGCGACTACAGAGCCCTTAACTATGGCTACACCTTC
J gene: TRBJ2-2; D gene: TRBD1; V gene: TRBV11-1; clone size: NA; CDR3 protein: CASSQDRDPGELFF; CDR3 DNA: TGTGCCAGCAGCCAAGACAGGGACCCCGGGGAGCTGTTTTTT
J gene: TRBJ2-1; D gene: NA; V gene: TRBV6-6; clone size: NA; CDR3 protein: CASSPGRGTFF; CDR3 DNA: TGTGCCAGCAGCCCCGGACGAGGAACGTTCTTC
J gene: TRBJ2-3; D gene: TRBD1; V gene: TRBV7-2; clone size: NA; CDR3 protein: CASSLEPGQAQYF; CDR3 DNA: TGTGCCAGCAGCTTGGAACCGGGACAGGCGCAGTATTTT
J gene: TRBJ1-1; D gene: NA; V gene: TRBV28; clone size: NA; CDR3 protein: CASSLGNRNTEAFF; CDR3 DNA: TGTGCCAGCAGTTTAGGAAACAGGAACACTGAAGCTTTCTTT
J gene: TRBJ2-5; D gene: TRBD1; V gene: TRBV5-1; clone size: NA; CDR3 protein: CASRTTGAETQYF; CDR3 DNA: TGCGCCAGCAGGACGACAGGGGCCGAGACCCAGTACTTC
J gene: TRBJ1-5; D gene: NA; V gene: TRBV6-6; clone size: NA; CDR3 protein: CASSYSDQPQHF; CDR3 DNA: TGTGCCAGCAGTTACTCAGATCAGCCCCAGCATTTT
J gene: TRBJ2-7; D gene: TRBD2; V gene: TRBV28; clone size: NA; CDR3 protein: CASTPGGAGYEQYF; CDR3 DNA: TGTGCCAGCACGCCGGGGGGAGCAGGCTACGAGCAGTACTTC
J gene: TRBJ1-4; D gene: TRBD1; V gene: TRBV25-1; clone size: NA; CDR3 protein: CASTGTDLNEKLFF; CDR3 DNA: TGTGCCAGCACCGGGACAGACCTCAATGAAAAACTGTTTTTT
J gene: TRBJ1-1; D gene: NA; V gene: TRBV6-5; clone size: NA; CDR3 protein: CASRPSASGYTEAFF; CDR3 DNA: TGTGCCAGCAGACCCTCCGCGTCGGGTTACACTGAAGCTTTCTTT
J gene: TRBJ2-7; D gene: NA; V gene: TRBV6-1; clone size: once; CDR3 protein: CASKVGGPYEQYF; CDR3 DNA: TGTGCCAGCAAGGTCGGCGGCCCGTACGAGCAGTACTTC
J gene: TRBJ1-5; D gene: TRBD1; V gene: TRBV27; clone size: NA; CDR3 protein: CASSFRADRGLYSNQPQHF; CDR3 DNA: TGTGCCAGCAGTTTTAGGGCCGACAGGGGATTATATAGCAATCAGCCCCAGCATTTT
J gene: TRBJ1-4; D gene: NA; V gene: TRBV7-8; clone size: NA; CDR3 protein: CASSLEGSLGEKLFF; CDR3 DNA: TGTGCCAGCAGCTTAGAGGGGTCTCTTGGTGAAAAACTGTTTTTT
J gene: TRBJ1-2; D gene: NA; V gene: TRBV6-5; clone size: NA; CDR3 protein: CASSAGVYGYTF; CDR3 DNA: TGTGCCAGCAGTGCAGGGGTCTATGGCTACACCTTC
J gene: TRBJ2-7; D gene: NA; V gene: TRBV28; clone size: NA; CDR3 protein: CASSPPLGGSYEQYF; CDR3 DNA: TGTGCCAGCAGTCCCCCTTTGGGAGGTTCCTACGAGCAGTACTTC
J gene: TRBJ2-7; D gene: NA; V gene: TRBV18; clone size: NA; CDR3 protein: CASSPPWGYEQYF; CDR3 DNA: TGTGCCAGCTCACCACCGTGGGGCTACGAGCAGTACTTC